These 30 T cell receptor beta chains came from one sample sequenced in a study of blood T cell repertoires in COVID-19 (dated by TCRdb to 2020 to 2022). Preparation of the library involved the immunoSEQ multiplex PCR assay. TCRdb took this table from immuneACCESS and kept in-frame rearrangements with V and J called. Such tables lack part of the clones; where checked against another copy, unresolved V genes explain under half of the gap, and the rest is unexplained. The sample table shows roughly 400,000 clones, and roughly 90% are seen once. The biggest ten clones account for 1.5% to 2% of the sample. The sequenced sample was PBMCs or T cells enriched from blood (not recorded which). These receptors all stem from a woman aged 25 to 39 who had recovered from COVID-19.

The chain uses TRBV6-5 and TRBJ1-2; 9 bases align to TRBD1. The germline CDR1 and CDR2 sequences are MNHEY and SVGAGI. Trimming at V came to 6 bases and at J to 4 bases, leaving 9 bases not matched to a gene. The CDR3 totals 15 residues. DNA of the CDR3: TGTGCCAGCAGCACAAGGGACAGGGTGTTCTATGGCTACACCTTC. Translated: CASSTRDRVFYGYTF.

CDR3 in DNA: TGTGCCAGCAGCTTACTCCTCTGGGGCAGCACCTACGAGCAGTACTTC. Translating it yields CASSLLLWGSTYEQYF. J is TRBJ2-7 and V is TRBV11-2; D perhaps matches TRBD1 (5 bases). CDR1 SGHAT and CDR2 FQNNGV come from the germline V gene. The CDR3 is made up of 16 amino acids. The V and J ends lost 2 bases and 2 bases respectively, with 16 bases between them.

V gene TRBV28 combines with J gene TRBJ1-2; 8 positions match TRBD1. The CDR3 covers 14 residues. J gave up 7 bases and V 2 bases, and 6 bases lay outside the gene matches. Germline V lookup: CDR1 MDHEN, CDR2 SYDVKM. The CDR3 sequence is CASSLRTGYSGYTF. The CDR3 DNA reads TGTGCCAGCAGTTTAAGGACAGGGTATAGTGGCTACACCTTC.

The genes are TRBV18 and TRBJ1-6; 8 nucleotides line up with TRBD1. From germline, CDR1 is KGHSH and CDR2 LQKENI. The CDR3 runs to 16 residues. The ends lost 2 bases at V and 14 bases at J; junction bases unmatched: 14. The DNA for the CDR3 is TGTGCCAGCTCACCAAGGGGGTACGGGACAGGCGTGTCCCTCCACTTT. It encodes CASSPRGYGTGVSLHF. The full variable domain, its missing parts supplied by reference TRBV18 and TRBJ1-6, is NAGVMQNPRHLVRRRGQEARLRCSPMKGHSHVYWYRQLPEEGLKFMVYLQKENIIDESGMPKERFSAEFPKEGPSILRIQQVVRGDSAAYFCASSPRGYGTGVSLHFGNGTRLTVT.

The rearrangement uses TRBV18 and TRBJ2-7; 8 bases agree with TRBD1. V shed 1 base, J shed 6 bases, and the junction held 8 bases outside the gene matches. There are 15 residues in the CDR3. Germline lookup yields CDR1 KGHSH and CDR2 LQKENI. Here the CDR3 reads CASSPLTGDSAEQYF. DNA of the CDR3: TGTGCCAGCTCACCACTGACAGGGGACTCTGCCGAGCAGTACTTC.

The rearrangement uses TRBV7-8 and TRBJ1-1; possibly TRBD1 for D (6 bases). V shed 5 bases and J shed 10 bases, with 17 bases lying between them. Germline loops: CDR1 SGHVS, CDR2 FQNEAQ. The CDR3 has 13 amino acids. CDR3 DNA sequence: TGTGCCAGCAGCCGACAGGTCGGTACCGCAGCTTTCTTT. Protein product: CASSRQVGTAAFF. The variable domain in full, with the rest retrieved from reference TRBV7-8 and TRBJ1-1, is GAGVSQSPRYKVAKRGQDVALRCDPISGHVSLFWYQQALGQGPEFLTYFQNEAQLDKSGLPSDRFFAERPEGSVSTLKIQRTQQEDSAVYLCASSRQVGTAAFFGQGTRLTVV.

This chain links TRBV21-1 with TRBJ1-1; TRBD1 is taken as the D call from the table, unchecked against the DNA. TRBV21-1 is classified as a pseudogene. This CDR3 is built from 13 residues. CDR3 DNA sequence: TGTGCCAGCAGCAATAGGTGCAGGACTGAAGCTTTCTTT. Translated: CASSNRCRTEAFF.

This clone was observed once. The chain recombines TRBV6-5 with TRBJ1-2; TRBD1 might be the D (5 bases). The length of the CDR3 is 16 residues. Deletions cut 0 bases from V and 6 bases from J, with 17 bases between. Per the germline V gene, CDR1 is MNHEY and CDR2 is SVGAGI. The CDR3 loop is CASSYSPLGRVDGYTF. CDR3 nucleotide sequence: TGTGCCAGCAGTTACTCACCCTTAGGCAGGGTGGATGGCTACACCTTC.

The chain carries TRBV29-1 and TRBJ1-1; 7 nucleotides match TRBD1. The V gene end was trimmed by 7 bases and the J gene end by 3 bases; junction bases not matched to a gene: 8. This CDR3 is built from 13 residues. Germline V gene lookup returns CDR1 SQVTM and CDR2 ANQGSEA. The CDR3 DNA reads as TGCAGCGCCGAGACCGGGACAGACACTGAAGCTTTCTTT. As protein: CSAETGTDTEAFF. Together with reference TRBV29-1 and TRBJ1-1, the CDR3 gives the full variable domain: SAVISQKPSRDICQRGTSLTIQCQVDSQVTMMFWYRQQPGQSLTLIATANQGSEATYESGFVIDKFPISRPNLTFSTLTVSNMSPEDSSIYLCSAETGTDTEAFFGQGTRLTVV.

As to this clone: This sample includes further DNA sequences coding for the same CDR3. This chain joins TRBV27 and TRBJ1-1; no reliable D call. The V end lost 2 bases, the J end lost 4 bases, and 8 bases lay between the germline ends. The CDR3 is 13 residues long. CDR1 is MNHEY and CDR2 is SMNVEV in the germline V gene (reference sequence). DNA of the CDR3: TGTGCCAGCAGTTTACGGGTCGGCACTGAAGCTTTCTTT. This translates into CASSLRVGTEAFF.

Comments on this clone: The sample contains more than one DNA sequence encoding this CDR3. This sequence joins TRBV5-1 and TRBJ1-3; D remains unclear. This CDR3 spans 13 amino acids. Germline lookup yields CDR1 SGHRS and CDR2 YFSETQ. V shed 0 bases and J shed 3 bases, with 4 bases lying between them. This chain's CDR3 is CASSLGLGNTIYF. The CDR3 nucleotides are TGCGCCAGCAGCTTGGGACTTGGAAACACCATATATTTT.

The chain recombines TRBV9 with TRBJ2-2, with TRBD2 matching over 9 bases. With 4 bases clipped from V and 7 bases from J, the junction kept 11 bases outside the gene matches. This CDR3 has 16 residues. The germline gives CDR1 SGDLS, CDR2 YYNGEE. CDR3 sequence reads: CASSPQGTSYSGELFF. As DNA, the CDR3 is TGTGCCAGCAGCCCCCAGGGGACTAGCTATAGCGGGGAGCTGTTTTTT.

A single count supports this clone. J is TRBJ2-5 and V is TRBV5-6; 9 nucleotides line up with TRBD2. In germline, CDR1 is SGHDT, CDR2 YYEEEE. The V segment lost 1 base and the J segment 2 bases; nucleotides outside the gene matches: 9. The CDR3 has 17 amino acids. CDR3 bases: TGTGCCAGCAGCTTGCTGCCCCGGGGACTAGCACAAGAGACCCAGTACTTC. This sequence encodes CASSLLPRGLAQETQYF.

The chain is built from TRBV30 and TRBJ1-1; a weak D match, TRBD1 (5 bases). CDR1 is GTSNPN, CDR2 SVGIG, per germline (reference sequence). V shed 5 bases and J shed 7 bases, with 8 bases lying between them. The length of the CDR3 is 10 residues. Written as DNA, the CDR3 is TGTGCCTGGGTCCAGGGTGAAGCTTTCTTT. Protein: CAWVQGEAFF.

The CDR3 reads CSVGARAGVSEQYF. Written as DNA, the CDR3 is TGCAGCGTTGGGGCCCGGGCAGGGGTGAGCGAGCAGTACTTC. J is TRBJ2-7 and V is TRBV29-1; D might be TRBD1 (6 bases). The CDR3 extends over 14 amino acids. Germline CDR1 is SQVTM and CDR2 is ANQGSEA. Between the trimmed V and J ends, which lost 4 bases and 6 bases, there was a span of 19 bases.

The chain employs TRBV15 and TRBJ1-1; 7 bases match TRBD1. Germline trimming cut 6 bases from V and 4 bases from J; bases unmatched to any gene: 5. This CDR3 comprises 13 residues. In germline, CDR1 is LNHNV, CDR2 YYDKDF (reference sequence). The CDR3 sequence: CATRRQGGTEAFF. In DNA form, the CDR3 reads TGTGCCACCAGAAGACAGGGTGGCACTGAAGCTTTCTTT.

The rearrangement joins TRBV28 to TRBJ2-1; D possibly corresponds to TRBD1 (8 bases). V was trimmed by 7 bases and J by 4 bases, leaving 23 bases between them. CDR3 length equals 17 residues. The germline V gene has CDR1 MDHEN and CDR2 SYDVKM. Here the CDR3 reads CASTTWEGQGAYNEQFF. The CDR3 bases are TGTGCCAGCACCACCTGGGAGGGGCAGGGGGCTTACAATGAGCAGTTCTTC.

The rearrangement links TRBV5-1 to TRBJ2-2, with a tentative D call TRBD1 (6 bases). The CDR3 runs to 16 residues. The germline V gene encodes CDR1 SGHRS and CDR2 YFSETQ. V lost 3 bases to trimming and J lost 1 base, with 13 bases between them. CDR3 loop: CASSSGMGQNTGELFF. In DNA, the CDR3 is TGCGCCAGCAGCTCAGGAATGGGACAGAACACCGGGGAGCTGTTTTTT.

The chain carries TRBV30 and TRBJ2-1; D may be TRBD1 (5 bases). The germline gives CDR1 GTSNPN, CDR2 SVGIG (reference sequence). V lost 0 bases, J lost 2 bases, and 11 bases lay in between. There are 15 residues in the CDR3. The chain's CDR3 is CAWSVGVSAYNEQFF. CDR3 nucleotide sequence: TGTGCCTGGAGTGTAGGGGTATCAGCCTACAATGAGCAGTTCTTC.

The chain carries TRBV7-2 and TRBJ2-7, with 9 bases fitting TRBD1. The CDR3 contains 17 residues. V was pared by 3 bases and J by 3 bases, with 12 bases of the junction left unmatched. In germline, CDR1 is SGHTA, CDR2 FQGNSA. CDR3 residues: CASSFPYRGRLLYEQYF. The CDR3 DNA follows: TGTGCCAGCAGCTTCCCATACAGGGGGCGCTTACTCTACGAGCAGTACTTC.

This clone was recorded once. The rearrangement uses TRBV30 and TRBJ2-3; maybe TRBD2 (5 bases). The germline V gene has CDR1 GTSNPN and CDR2 SVGIG (reference sequence). The CDR3 is 13 amino acids. With 5 bases removed from V and 0 bases from J, the gap between germline ends came to 9 bases. The CDR3 sequence: CAWSPGSTDTQYF. CDR3 nucleotide sequence: TGTGCCTGGTCGCCGGGGAGCACAGATACGCAGTATTTT.

The chain carries TRBV7-2 and TRBJ2-3, with D possibly TRBD2 on 6 matching bases. The CDR3 totals 17 residues. The germline V gene has CDR1 SGHTA and CDR2 FQGNSA. Trimming pared 0 bases from V and 0 bases from J, leaving 13 bases between. The CDR3 sequence is CASSLALGTGSTDTQYF. The CDR3 DNA is TGTGCCAGCAGCTTAGCGCTAGGGACTGGGAGCACAGATACGCAGTATTTT.

The chain carries TRBV28 and TRBJ2-1, with D hard to call. V shed 6 bases and J shed 5 bases, with 23 bases lying between them. The CDR3 is 17 amino acids. In germline, CDR1 is MDHEN, CDR2 SYDVKM. CDR3 sequence (DNA): TGTGCCAGCAGCTCTCTTCTCAGCTCTGCGGTAAACAATGAGCAGTTCTTC. It codes for CASSSLLSSAVNNEQFF.

CDR3 bases: TGTGCCAGCAGCTTTCACAGGGAGATTAACTATGGCTACACCTTC. It is translated as CASSFHREINYGYTF. The V call is TRBV21-1, the J call TRBJ1-2; the D call TRBD1 from the table was never checked on the DNA. TRBV21-1 is a listed pseudogene. This CDR3 comprises 15 residues.

The rearrangement uses TRBV11-2 and TRBJ2-7, with 7 positions matching TRBD1. This CDR3 spans 14 amino acids. Germline loops: CDR1 SGHAT, CDR2 FQNNGV. After removal of 1 base from V and 6 bases from J, the junction contained 6 bases not matched to a gene. In DNA, the CDR3 is TGTGCCAGCAGCTTAGTCGGGGACAGCGGCGAGCAGTACTTC. It is translated as CASSLVGDSGEQYF.

The V gene is TRBV2, the J gene TRBJ2-7; 7 positions agree with TRBD1. This CDR3 contains 15 residues. Germline lookup yields CDR1 SNHLY and CDR2 FYNNEI. J gave up 3 bases and V 2 bases, and 7 bases lay outside the gene matches. This chain's CDR3 is CASSERRTGIYEQYF. The CDR3 region has the DNA TGTGCCAGCAGTGAAAGGCGGACAGGCATCTACGAGCAGTACTTC.

The chain recombines TRBV5-1 with TRBJ2-7; 12 bases line up with TRBD1. V shed 1 base and J 5 bases; nucleotides not matched to a gene: 4. The CDR3 extends over 15 amino acids. The germline gives CDR1 SGHRS, CDR2 YFSETQ. The CDR3 bases are TGCGCCAGCAGCTTGTGGGACAGGGGGCGGAACGAGCAGTACTTC. Amino acid sequence: CASSLWDRGRNEQYF.

A word on this clone: Other DNA sequences in the sample encode the same CDR3. This rearrangement joins TRBV9 to TRBJ2-2; possible D gene TRBD1, 5 bases. Germline-derived CDR1 and CDR2 are SGDLS and YYNGEE. V shed 4 bases and J shed 0 bases, with 10 bases lying between them. CDR3 length: 15 residues. CDR3 in amino acids: CASSPRTSNTGELFF. The CDR3 region has the DNA TGTGCCAGCAGCCCCCGGACATCGAACACCGGGGAGCTGTTTTTT.

This clone was observed a single time. This chain joins TRBV5-1 and TRBJ2-3; D is perhaps TRBD2 (5 bases). Germline V gene lookup returns CDR1 SGHRS and CDR2 YFSETQ. The CDR3 is 12 amino acids. V lost 0 bases and J 11 bases, leaving 10 bases between the germline ends. CDR3 amino acids: CASSLDGVRQYF. CDR3 bases: TGCGCCAGCAGCTTGGACGGGGTGAGGCAGTATTTT.

The V and J genes are TRBV5-1 and TRBJ1-4, with a tentative D call TRBD1 (6 bases). CDR1 is SGHRS and CDR2 is YFSETQ in the germline V gene. The CDR3 runs to 15 residues. Trimming cost V 4 bases and J 1 base, with 11 bases left between them. CDR3 loop: CASSRTGKTNEKLFF. The CDR3 bases are TGCGCCAGCAGCCGAACAGGGAAAACTAATGAAAAACTGTTTTTT.